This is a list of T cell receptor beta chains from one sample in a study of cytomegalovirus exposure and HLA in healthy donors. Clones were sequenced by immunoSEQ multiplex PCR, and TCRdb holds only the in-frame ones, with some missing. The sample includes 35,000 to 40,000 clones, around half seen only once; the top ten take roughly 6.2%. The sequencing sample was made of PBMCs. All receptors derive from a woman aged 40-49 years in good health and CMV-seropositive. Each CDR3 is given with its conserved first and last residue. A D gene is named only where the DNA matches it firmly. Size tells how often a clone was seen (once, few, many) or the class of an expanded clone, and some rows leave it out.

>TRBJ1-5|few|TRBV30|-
TGTGCCTGGAGAGGGGCGGGGGGATCGGCCCAGCATTTT
CAWRGAGGSAQHF
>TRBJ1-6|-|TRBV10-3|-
TGTGCCATCAGTGGAGGCAGTAGTGATTCACCCCTCCACTTT
CAISGGSSDSPLHF
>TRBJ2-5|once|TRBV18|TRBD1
TGTGCCAGCTCACCACCGGGACAGAGTCCAGAGACCCAGTACTTC
CASSPPGQSPETQYF
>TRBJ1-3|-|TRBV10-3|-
TGTGCCATCAGCAGGGAATCTGGAAACACCATATATTTT
CAISRESGNTIYF
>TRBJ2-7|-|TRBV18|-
TGTGCCAGCTCACCCACCACCGGGACAAGCTACGAGCAGTACTTC
CASSPTTGTSYEQYF
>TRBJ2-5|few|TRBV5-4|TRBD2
TGTGCCAGCAGCTCCGGAAAGGGACTAGCGGGGGCCTTCCAAGAGACCCAGTACTTC
CASSSGKGLAGAFQETQYF
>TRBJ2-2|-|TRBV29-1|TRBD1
TGCAGCGTGACAGGGTGGACCGGGGAGCTGTTTTTT
CSVTGWTGELFF
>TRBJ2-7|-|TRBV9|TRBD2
TGTGCCAGCAGCGTTGGGACTAGCGGGGGGACAAAGGACGAGCAGTACTTC
CASSVGTSGGTKDEQYF
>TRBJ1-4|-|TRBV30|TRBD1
TGTGCCCGGCAGGGGGTCAATGAAAAACTGTTTTTT
CARQGVNEKLFF
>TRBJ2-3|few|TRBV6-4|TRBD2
TGTGCCAGCAGTGAAGTAGCGGGGGGTGGAGATACGCAGTATTTT
CASSEVAGGGDTQYF
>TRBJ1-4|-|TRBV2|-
TGTGCCAGCAGTGGTAACAGCCCCCGTGAAAAACTGTTTTTT
CASSGNSPREKLFF
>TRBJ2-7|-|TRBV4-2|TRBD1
TGTGCCAGCAGCCAAGCCCTGGACAGGCTCGTCTACGAGCAGTACTTC
CASSQALDRLVYEQYF
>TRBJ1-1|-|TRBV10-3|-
TGTGCCACAGAGGGTGCCACTGAAGCTTTCTTT
CATEGATEAFF
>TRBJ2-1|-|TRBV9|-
TGTGCCAGCAGCGTAGCGGGGTACCCCTACAATGAGCAGTTCTTC
CASSVAGYPYNEQFF
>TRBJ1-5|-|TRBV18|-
TGTGCCAGCTCAGCACAGGGAGCCCAGCATTTT
CASSAQGAQHF
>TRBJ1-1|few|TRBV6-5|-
TGTGCCAGCAGTCCTAGACGGGGCACTGAAGCTTTCTTT
CASSPRRGTEAFF
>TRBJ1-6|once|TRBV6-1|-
TGTGCCAGCAGTGAAGCCCTATTACTTAATTCACCCCTCCACTTT
CASSEALLLNSPLHF
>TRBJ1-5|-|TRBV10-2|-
TGCGCCAGCAGTGAAGGTAAACAGATCCGCAATCAGCCCCAGCATTTT
CASSEGKQIRNQPQHF
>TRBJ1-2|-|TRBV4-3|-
TGCGCCAGCAGCCAAGAGGCTAGGAACATGGACTATGGCTACACCTTC
CASSQEARNMDYGYTF